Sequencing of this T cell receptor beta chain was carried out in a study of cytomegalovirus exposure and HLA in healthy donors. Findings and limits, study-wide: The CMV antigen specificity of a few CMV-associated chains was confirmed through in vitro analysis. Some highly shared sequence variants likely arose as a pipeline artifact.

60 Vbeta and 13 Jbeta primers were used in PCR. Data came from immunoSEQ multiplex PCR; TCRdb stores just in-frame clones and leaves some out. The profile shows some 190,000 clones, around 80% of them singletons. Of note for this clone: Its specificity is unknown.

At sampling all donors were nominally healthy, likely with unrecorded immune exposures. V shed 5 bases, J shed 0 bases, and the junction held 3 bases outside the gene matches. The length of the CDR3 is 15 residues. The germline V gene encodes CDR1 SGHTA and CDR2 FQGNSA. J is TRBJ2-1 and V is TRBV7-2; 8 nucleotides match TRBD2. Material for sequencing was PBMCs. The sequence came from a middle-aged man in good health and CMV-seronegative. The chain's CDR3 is CASSPGRDSYNEQFF. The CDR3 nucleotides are TGTGCCAGCAGCCCCGGGAGGGACTCCTACAATGAGCAGTTCTTC. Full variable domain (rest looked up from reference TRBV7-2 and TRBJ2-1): GAGVSQSPSNKVTEKGKDVELRCDPISGHTALYWYRQSLGQGLEFLIYFQGNSAPDKSGLPSDRFSAERTGGSVSTLTIQRTQQEDSAVYLCASSPGRDSYNEQFFGPGTRLTVL.